Here is one TCR beta chain with its context. The sample belongs to a study of T cells after yellow fever vaccination. V trimming: 1 base; J trimming: 1 base; junction bases outside the gene matches: 5. CDR1 is DFQATT, CDR2 SNEGSKA, per germline (reference sequence). There are 15 residues in the CDR3. MiXCR, run by TCRdb on the 5' RACE reads, gives a single entry per CDR3 protein. Of fewer than 650,000 distinct CDR3 sequences in the sample, 20% to 25% were seen once. This TCR was recovered from a man aged 18 to 29 who received the YFV17D yellow fever vaccine. The sequences come from PBMCs, collected about 20 days after the first yellow fever vaccination. This rearrangement joins TRBV20-1 to TRBJ2-3; 7 bases align to TRBD1. The CDR3 loop reads CSARVRQGGTDTQYF. Here the CDR3 DNA reads TGCAGTGCTAGAGTGCGGCAGGGGGGCACAGATACGCAGTATTTT.